What follows are 10 T cell receptor beta chains derived from one specimen sequenced in a study of control samples from healthy donors and cancer patients. Some clones are missing from TCRdb's copy, which holds only in-frame ones; the method was immunoSEQ multiplex PCR. The profile covers about 100,000 clones, with just under 85% appearing a single time and under 8.5% taken by the ten largest. Sequencing used blood. These receptors were obtained from a man younger than 30 in good health.

The rearrangement joins TRBV6-5 to TRBJ1-2; 8 bases are shared with TRBD1. The CDR3 is 11 residues long. Trimming took 8 bases from V and 5 from J; bases not matched to a gene: 1. From germline, CDR1 is MNHEY and CDR2 SVGAGI. The CDR3 loop reads CASRQGYGYTF. The CDR3 nucleotides read TGTGCCAGCCGACAGGGGTATGGCTACACCTTC.

This chain links TRBV5-4 with TRBJ2-7; maybe TRBD1 (6 bases). The CDR3 covers 12 residues. Per the germline V gene, CDR1 is SGHNT and CDR2 is YYREEE (reference sequence). V lost 4 bases to trimming and J lost 5 bases, with 10 bases between them. The CDR3 is CASSGGEDEQYF. The DNA for the CDR3 is TGTGCCAGCAGCGGGGGCGAAGACGAGCAGTACTTC.

About this clone itself: This specimen includes other DNA sequences encoding the same CDR3. V gene TRBV5-1 combines with J gene TRBJ1-5; TRBD1 is a possible D gene (5 bases). V was clipped by 3 bases and J by 7 bases, with 17 bases between them. The CDR3 covers 15 residues. CDR1 and CDR2 from the germline V gene are SGHRS and YFSETQ. The CDR3 reads CASSSGPGGGQPQHF. CDR3 nucleotide sequence: TGCGCCAGCAGCTCGGGGCCGGGCGGGGGACAGCCCCAGCATTTT.

The chain uses TRBV24-1 and TRBJ2-1; 11 bases agree with TRBD2. Germline CDR1 and CDR2: KGHDR and SFDVKD. Trimming cost V 0 bases and J 4 bases; bases outside gene matches: 4. This CDR3 has 17 residues. CDR3 protein: CATSDLNLAGGYNEQFF. The CDR3 coding sequence is TGTGCCACCAGTGATTTGAATCTAGCGGGGGGATACAATGAGCAGTTCTTC.

The rearrangement uses TRBV5-4 and TRBJ2-5; the D gene is possibly TRBD2 (6 bases). V was pared by 3 bases and J by 2 bases, with 14 bases between. The germline V gene has CDR1 SGHNT and CDR2 YYREEE (reference sequence). This CDR3 comprises 15 residues. The CDR3 sequence is CASSSGRGGQETQYF. The CDR3 DNA reads TGTGCCAGCAGCTCTGGGCGTGGGGGGCAAGAGACCCAGTACTTC.

The chain uses TRBV3-1 (or the pseudogene TRBV3-2) and TRBJ1-2; 7 bases align to TRBD1. The germline CDR1 and CDR2 sequences are LGHDT and YNNKEL (reference sequence). The ends lost 2 bases at V and 2 bases at J; junction bases unmatched: 8. This CDR3 comprises 16 residues. This CDR3 is CASSQLSGGINYGYTF. The CDR3 nucleotides read TGTGCCAGCAGCCAATTATCAGGGGGGATAAACTATGGCTACACCTTC.

The chain couples TRBV7-8 to TRBJ1-1; D is undetermined. This CDR3 spans 13 amino acids. Germline V gives CDR1 SGHVS, CDR2 FQNEAQ. V lost 4 bases and J lost 0, with 6 bases in between. CDR3 DNA: TGTGCCAGCAGCTCCGAATTGAACACTGAAGCTTTCTTT. Translating gives CASSSELNTEAFF. Drawing the rest from reference TRBV7-8 and TRBJ1-1, the complete variable domain is GAGVSQSPRYKVAKRGQDVALRCDPISGHVSLFWYQQALGQGPEFLTYFQNEAQLDKSGLPSDRFFAERPEGSVSTLKIQRTQQEDSAVYLCASSSELNTEAFFGQGTRLTVV.

This clone was seen just once. The chain couples TRBV5-5 to TRBJ2-7; no reliable D call. Germline V gene lookup returns CDR1 SGHKS and CDR2 YYEKEE (reference sequence). Between the trimmed V and J ends, which lost 1 base and 0 bases, there was a span of 5 bases. The CDR3 contains 13 residues. The CDR3 DNA reads TGTGCCAGCAGCTTGCCAGTCTCCTACGAGCAGTACTTC. This sequence encodes CASSLPVSYEQYF.

This clone was recorded once. DNA for the CDR3: TGTGCCAGCAGCCTTACTAGCGGGGGACCCTACGAGCAGTACTTC. This translates into CASSLTSGGPYEQYF. V gene TRBV11-2 combines with J gene TRBJ2-7; 11 nucleotides agree with TRBD2. V lost 5 bases and J lost 2; bases outside the gene matches: 5. Looked up from germline, CDR1 is SGHAT and CDR2 is FQNNGV. This CDR3 spans 15 amino acids.

The chain employs TRBV6-5 and TRBJ2-1; 7 bases are a match to TRBD2. The CDR3 length is 14 residues. The germline CDR1 and CDR2 sequences are MNHEY and SVGAGI. Losses at the gene ends were 7 bases for V and 9 bases for J; bases not matched to a gene: 12. CDR3 coding DNA: TGTGCCAGCACGACGGGGGGAAAGATGGGTGAGCAGTTCTTC. Translated: CASTTGGKMGEQFF.